One sample yielded the 20 T cell receptor beta chains listed below, sequenced in a study of cytomegalovirus exposure and HLA in healthy donors (dated by TCRdb to the late 2010s). The library was obtained by the immunoSEQ multiplex PCR assay. The multiplex PCR relied on a mix of 60 forward primers for TCR Vbeta segments and 13 reverse primers for TCR Jbeta segments. TCRdb re-hosts the immuneACCESS table, in-frame sequences only. Its copies lack some clones; in the studies checked, an unresolved V gene accounts for under half of them, and the cause for the rest is not known. The sample includes over 150,000 clones, with around four fifths observed a single time. The ten most abundant clones make up approximately 11% of the sample. Sequenced material: PBMCs. Receptors were obtained from a man in his forties or fifties in good health and CMV-seropositive.

The chain links TRBV13 to TRBJ1-6; D is ambiguous. This CDR3 is 17 amino acids long. Germline values: CDR1 PRHDT, CDR2 FYEKMQ (reference sequence). V lost 2 bases and J lost 0, with 11 bases in between. Here the CDR3 DNA reads TGTGCCAGCAGCTTAAGCGGTGAGAGCTCCTATAATTCACCCCTCCACTTT. Amino acids: CASSLSGESSYNSPLHF.

This rearrangement joins TRBV18 to TRBJ1-5; 11 bases fit TRBD1. Germline V gives CDR1 KGHSH, CDR2 LQKENI. Trimming at V came to 5 bases and at J to 2 bases, leaving 26 bases not matched to a gene. The CDR3 is 23 amino acids. CDR3 sequence: CASSTRNTLYGTGGEIGNQPQHF. The DNA for the CDR3 is TGTGCCAGCTCAACGCGCAATACATTATACGGGACAGGGGGGGAGATTGGCAATCAGCCCCAGCATTTT.

V and J are TRBV30 and TRBJ2-7; TRBD1 matches 9 bases. The CDR3 length is 12 residues. Germline-derived CDR1 and CDR2 are GTSNPN and SVGIG (reference sequence). V lost 5 bases, J lost 3 bases, and 2 bases stayed unmatched. The CDR3 here is CAWDRGDYEQYF. CDR3 coding DNA: TGTGCCTGGGACAGGGGGGACTACGAGCAGTACTTC.

This chain links TRBV9 with TRBJ2-2, with D possibly being TRBD2 (5 bases). The CDR3 totals 12 residues. With 3 bases removed from V and 6 bases from J, the gap between germline ends came to 6 bases. Germline V lookup: CDR1 SGDLS, CDR2 YYNGEE. CDR3 bases: TGTGCCAGCAGCGAGGAGGCCGGGGAGCTGTTTTTT. Its protein is CASSEEAGELFF.

The rearrangement joins TRBV5-8 to TRBJ1-1; D remains unclear. This CDR3 is 13 amino acids long. Per the germline V gene, CDR1 is SGHTS and CDR2 is YDEGEE. Trimming took 0 bases from V and 2 from J, leaving 5 bases between them. Written as DNA, the CDR3 is TGTGCCAGCAGCTTGGCAGTTAACACTGAAGCTTTCTTT. Its translation is CASSLAVNTEAFF.

The V gene is TRBV28, the J gene TRBJ2-3, with a possible D match to TRBD2 (5 bases). This CDR3 comprises 16 residues. Trimming stripped 5 bases from V and 2 bases from J, with 17 bases between. Looked up from germline, CDR1 is MDHEN and CDR2 is SYDVKM. CDR3 residues: CASSPSSGPSTDTQYF. CDR3 bases: TGTGCCAGCAGTCCCTCCAGCGGACCTTCCACAGATACGCAGTATTTT. Full variable domain (missing parts from reference TRBV28 and TRBJ2-3): DVKVTQSSRYLVKRTGEKVFLECVQDMDHENMFWYRQDPGLGLRLIYFSYDVKMKEKGDIPEGYSVSREKKERFSLILESASTNQTSMYLCASSPSSGPSTDTQYFGPGTRLTVL.

This chain connects TRBV5-1 to TRBJ2-2, with D unresolved. V gave up 3 bases and J gave up 5 bases, with 14 bases separating them. Germline V CDR1 and CDR2: SGHRS, YFSETQ. The CDR3 has 15 residues. The CDR3 protein is CASSYYNLVTGELFF. Written as DNA, the CDR3 is TGCGCCAGCAGCTATTATAACCTAGTAACCGGGGAGCTGTTTTTT.

The chain carries TRBV14 and TRBJ2-3; 9 bases are shared with TRBD1. The CDR3 consists of 17 residues. The germline CDR1 and CDR2 sequences are SGHDN and FVKESK. V lost 4 bases to trimming and J lost 2 bases; unmatched junction nucleotides: 10. CDR3 in amino acids: CASSLDRGGRLTDTQYF. In nucleotides, the CDR3 is TGTGCCAGCAGCCTGGACAGGGGAGGGAGGCTCACAGATACGCAGTATTTT.

The V call is TRBV2, the J call TRBJ2-3; possibly TRBD1 for D (7 bases). Germline V lookup: CDR1 SNHLY, CDR2 FYNNEI. Trimming removed 8 bases at V and 3 bases at J, with 12 bases between. The CDR3 sequence is 13 residues long. CDR3 region: CASSGGITDTQYF. The CDR3 DNA reads as TGTGCCAGCTCAGGGGGGATAACAGATACGCAGTATTTT.

The J gene is TRBJ2-3, the V gene TRBV10-3; 9 nucleotides agree with TRBD1. V gave up 6 bases and J gave up 4 bases; unmatched junction bases: 5. CDR1 ENHRY and CDR2 SYGVKD come from the germline V gene. The CDR3 contains 14 residues. Here the CDR3 DNA reads TGTGCCATCAGGGGGACAGGGCCGGCAGATACGCAGTATTTT. Protein: CAIRGTGPADTQYF.

The rearrangement joins TRBV6-1 to TRBJ1-5; unclear D gene. The V gene lost 6 bases and the J gene lost 5 bases, with 14 bases spanning the gap. The length of the CDR3 is 14 residues. The germline V gene encodes CDR1 MNHNS and CDR2 SASEGT. The DNA of the CDR3 is TGTGCCAGCAGCGTACTCCTGGGCGATCAGCCCCAGCATTTT. Its protein product is CASSVLLGDQPQHF.

The chain recombines TRBV7-6 with TRBJ2-1, with 7 nucleotides matching TRBD2. The ends lost 0 bases at V and 10 bases at J; junction bases unmatched: 3. In germline, CDR1 is SGHVS, CDR2 FNYEAQ. The CDR3 totals 13 residues. The CDR3 here is CASSLAWEGEQFF. The CDR3 DNA follows: TGTGCCAGCAGCTTAGCTTGGGAGGGGGAGCAGTTCTTC.

The chain joins TRBV2 to TRBJ1-1; 8 bases agree with TRBD1. Germline lookup yields CDR1 SNHLY and CDR2 FYNNEI. CDR3 size: 16 residues. The V segment lost 5 bases and the J segment 2 bases; nucleotides outside the gene matches: 10. The CDR3 region is CASSMDRAGFNTEAFF. The DNA for the CDR3 is TGTGCCAGCAGTATGGACAGGGCAGGATTTAACACTGAAGCTTTCTTT.

The V and J genes are TRBV7-9 and TRBJ1-6; D remains unclear. The germline gives CDR1 SEHNR, CDR2 FQNEAQ (reference sequence). CDR3 length: 19 residues. Trimming pared 1 base from V and 5 bases from J, leaving 21 bases between. The CDR3 nucleotides read TGTGCCAGCAGCTTAGGAAGGGTGTACAACAAGAGGGATAATTCACCCCTCCACTTT. It codes for CASSLGRVYNKRDNSPLHF.

This chain joins TRBV5-1 and TRBJ1-6, with 8 bases matching TRBD1. Trimming cost V 4 bases and J 5 bases; bases outside gene matches: 8. Germline V CDR1 and CDR2: SGHRS, YFSETQ. The CDR3 consists of 16 residues. CDR3 nucleotides: TGCGCCAGCAGCCCACAGACAGGGGTAGATAATTCACCCCTCCACTTT. Translated: CASSPQTGVDNSPLHF. The whole variable domain, filled in from reference TRBV5-1 and TRBJ1-6, reads KAGVTQTPRYLIKTRGQQVTLSCSPISGHRSVSWYQQTPGQGLQFLFEYFSETQRNKGNFPGRFSGRQFSNSRSEMNVSTLELGDSALYLCASSPQTGVDNSPLHFGNGTRLTVT.

The CDR3 reads CAISDRPATEAFF. In nucleotides, the CDR3 is TGTGCCATCAGTGACAGGCCAGCCACTGAAGCTTTCTTT. The genes are TRBV10-3 and TRBJ1-1; D not resolved. V was cut by 3 bases and J by 4 bases, with 9 bases left in between. Germline CDR1 and CDR2: ENHRY and SYGVKD. This CDR3 has 13 residues.

This sequence joins TRBV11-3 and TRBJ1-1, with D possibly being TRBD1 (5 bases). Germline CDR1 reads SGHNT; CDR2 reads YENEEA. The CDR3 is made up of 13 amino acids. Trimming left V 5 bases short and J 5 bases short, with 12 bases between. CDR3 in DNA: TGTGCCAGCAGCCCCGGGGGTAGGACTGAAGCTTTCTTT. Translation: CASSPGGRTEAFF.

The chain recombines TRBV28 with TRBJ2-2, with 8 bases fitting TRBD1. V lost 5 bases to trimming and J lost 2 bases; unmatched junction nucleotides: 4. The CDR3 is made up of 15 amino acids. CDR1 and CDR2 (germline): MDHEN, SYDVKM. CDR3 bases: TGTGCCAGCAGTACCGGGACAGGTAACACCGGGGAGCTGTTTTTT. This encodes CASSTGTGNTGELFF.

In DNA, the CDR3 is TGTGCCAGCAGTCGGACTTGGTCGAACACCGGGGAGCTGTTTTTT. It codes for CASSRTWSNTGELFF. This rearrangement joins TRBV6-1 to TRBJ2-2; D possibly corresponds to TRBD2 (5 bases). The CDR3 contains 15 residues. Between the trimmed V and J ends, which lost 5 bases and 0 bases, there was a span of 10 bases. The germline V gene encodes CDR1 MNHNS and CDR2 SASEGT.

The rearrangement joins TRBV5-4 to TRBJ1-6, with D possibly TRBD1 on 6 matching bases. CDR3 length: 15 amino acids. The V and J ends lost 0 bases and 7 bases respectively, with 11 bases between them. Germline assignment: CDR1 SGHNT and CDR2 YYREEE (reference sequence). CDR3 region: CASSLDHRVNSPLHF. The CDR3 DNA follows: TGTGCCAGCAGCTTGGATCACAGGGTCAATTCACCCCTCCACTTT.